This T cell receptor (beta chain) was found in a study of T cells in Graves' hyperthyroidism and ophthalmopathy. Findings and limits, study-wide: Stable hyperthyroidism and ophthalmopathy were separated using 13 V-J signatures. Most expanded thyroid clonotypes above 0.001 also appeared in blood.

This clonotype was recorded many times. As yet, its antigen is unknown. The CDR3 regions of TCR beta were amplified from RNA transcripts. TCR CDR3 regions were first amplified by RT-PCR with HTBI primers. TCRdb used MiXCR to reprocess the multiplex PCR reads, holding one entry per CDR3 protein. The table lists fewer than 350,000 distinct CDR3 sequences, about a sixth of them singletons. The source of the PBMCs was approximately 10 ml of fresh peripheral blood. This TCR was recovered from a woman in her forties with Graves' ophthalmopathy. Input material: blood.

CDR3 sequence: CASRYRDRGTGELFF. As DNA, the CDR3 is TGTGCCAGCAGATACCGGGACAGGGGCACCGGGGAGCTGTTTTTT. The chain combines TRBV28 with TRBJ2-2; 10 bases are a match to TRBD1. The CDR3 length is 15 residues. V gave up 6 bases and J gave up 4 bases; unmatched junction bases: 5. CDR1 and CDR2 from the germline V gene are MDHEN and SYDVKM.